The next 9 T cell receptor beta chains were all read from a single sample in a study of breast tumors, draining lymph nodes, adjacent tissues. Breast cancer patients provided tissue from their axillary draining lymph nodes. TCRdb called the multiplex PCR reads again in MiXCR, with one record for every CDR3 protein. The data hold approximately 230,000 distinct CDR3 sequences, with under 35% observed a single time. Sequences were obtained from axillary lymph node tissue. Receptors originate from a female donor with breast cancer. Some clones in this sample may be carry-over from other donors' samples.

The V and J genes are TRBV5-1 and TRBJ1-2, with 8 positions matching TRBD1. V was clipped by 4 bases and J by 2 bases; unmatched bases: 7. CDR3 length: 15 amino acids. CDR1 and CDR2 (germline): SGHRS, YFSETQ. DNA for the CDR3: TGCGCCAGCAGCCGGGGGTACAGGGGGAACTATGGCTACACCTTC. It translates to CASSRGYRGNYGYTF.

This rearrangement joins TRBV15 to TRBJ2-7; D gene ambiguous. This CDR3 is 15 amino acids long. Germline V gives CDR1 LNHNV, CDR2 YYDKDF (reference sequence). V was cut by 3 bases and J by 2 bases, with 14 bases left in between. The CDR3 nucleotides read TGTGCCACCAGCAGCTTCGGGCCCCAGACCTACGAGCAGTACTTC. Protein product: CATSSFGPQTYEQYF.

The gene calls are TRBV7-2 and TRBJ1-6; 8 nucleotides line up with TRBD1. The length of the CDR3 is 17 residues. Germline V gene data show CDR1 as SGHTA and CDR2 as FQGNSA. V trimming: 1 base; J trimming: 6 bases; junction bases outside the gene matches: 8. The CDR3 DNA sequence: TGTGCCAGCAGCTTAGGACAGGGGACGACAACTAATTCACCCCTCCACTTT. Its translation: CASSLGQGTTTNSPLHF.

This clonotype was picked up many times. V and J are TRBV6-1 and TRBJ1-5, with D perhaps matching TRBD1 (6 bases). Germline CDR1 reads MNHNS; CDR2 reads SASEGT. The V gene lost 6 bases and the J gene lost 5 bases, with 11 bases spanning the gap. The CDR3 is made up of 13 amino acids. The CDR3 DNA is TGTGCCAGCAGCCGGGGGCCTCATCAGCCCCAGCATTTT. It encodes CASSRGPHQPQHF.

In its sample, this clonotype was seen once. The CDR3 here is CASSPPESGNTIYF. The CDR3, as DNA: TGTGCCAGCAGCCCGCCTGAGTCTGGAAACACCATATATTTT. J is TRBJ1-3 and V is TRBV7-9; D is ambiguous. Deletions cut 5 bases from V and 1 base from J, with 9 bases between. From germline, CDR1 is SEHNR and CDR2 FQNEAQ (reference sequence). The CDR3 has 14 amino acids.

This rearrangement joins TRBV2 to TRBJ1-2; no clear D. This CDR3 has 13 residues. Between the trimmed V and J ends, which lost 10 bases and 7 bases, there was a span of 19 bases. In germline, CDR1 is SNHLY, CDR2 FYNNEI. CDR3 loop: CAKGLAGVGGYTF. DNA for the CDR3: TGTGCCAAAGGACTAGCGGGAGTTGGTGGCTACACCTTC.

This clonotype was seen a few times. The V call is TRBV6-6, the J call TRBJ2-5; 8 bases agree with TRBD1. V dropped 5 bases and J dropped 5; count of bases not matched to a gene: 13. The V gene's germline CDR1 is MNHNY and CDR2 SVGAGI (reference sequence). This CDR3 has 16 residues. The CDR3: CASSHLDRGLRETQYF. In DNA form, the CDR3 reads TGTGCCAGCAGTCACCTCGACAGGGGTCTACGGGAGACCCAGTACTTC.

This clonotype showed up many times. This chain joins TRBV11-3 and TRBJ2-7; D remains ambiguous. The ends were cut back, 4 bases at V and 3 bases at J, with 7 bases in the middle. The CDR3 covers 12 residues. Germline-derived CDR1 and CDR2 are SGHNT and YENEEA. CDR3 sequence reads: CASSSYDYEQYF. The DNA of the CDR3 is TGTGCCAGCAGCTCGTACGACTACGAGCAGTACTTC.

This clonotype has at least ten counts. A much larger clone is a single base away; this may be a read error. The conserved phenylalanine or tryptophan normally closing the CDR3 is absent here, so this likely arose from a read error. This chain connects TRBV9 to TRBJ2-5; D not resolved. V was clipped by 1 base and J by 5 bases, with 9 bases between them. Looked up from germline, CDR1 is SGDLS and CDR2 is YYNGEE. The CDR3 extends over 13 amino acids. DNA for the CDR3: TGTGCCAGCAGCGTACGGGTTGGGGAGACCCAGTACTCC. This gives the protein CASSVRVGETQYS.